This entry features one T cell receptor (beta chain) sequence. Its specificity is unknown. The donor cohort consisted entirely of Caucasian adults residing in Nashville, Tennessee. Trimming stripped 2 bases from V and 2 bases from J, with 10 bases between. This CDR3 is built from 15 residues. Germline V gene lookup returns CDR1 MNHEY and CDR2 SVGAGI. Measured with immunoSEQ multiplex PCR; TCRdb has only the in-frame clones, and not every one. This sample has 1.5 million to 1.9 million clones, with 95% to 99% found just once. This specimen belongs to a study of shared clonotypes between healthy human individuals. About the study: Each donor had three CD4 naive, three CD4 memory, two CD8 naive and one CD8 memory plate.

Points from the study as a whole: For naive CD4 cells, roughly 5% of clonotypes were shared across a few donors.

This sequence originates from a man aged 30 to 45 in good health. Source material: naive CD4+ T cells sorted from blood. Noted subset: CD45RA+ positively selected. The chain joins TRBV6-5 to TRBJ2-4; D is uncertain. CDR3 DNA: TGTGCCAGCAGTTACAGTTGGGCACCCAAAAACATTCAGTACTTC. Amino acids: CASSYSWAPKNIQYF.